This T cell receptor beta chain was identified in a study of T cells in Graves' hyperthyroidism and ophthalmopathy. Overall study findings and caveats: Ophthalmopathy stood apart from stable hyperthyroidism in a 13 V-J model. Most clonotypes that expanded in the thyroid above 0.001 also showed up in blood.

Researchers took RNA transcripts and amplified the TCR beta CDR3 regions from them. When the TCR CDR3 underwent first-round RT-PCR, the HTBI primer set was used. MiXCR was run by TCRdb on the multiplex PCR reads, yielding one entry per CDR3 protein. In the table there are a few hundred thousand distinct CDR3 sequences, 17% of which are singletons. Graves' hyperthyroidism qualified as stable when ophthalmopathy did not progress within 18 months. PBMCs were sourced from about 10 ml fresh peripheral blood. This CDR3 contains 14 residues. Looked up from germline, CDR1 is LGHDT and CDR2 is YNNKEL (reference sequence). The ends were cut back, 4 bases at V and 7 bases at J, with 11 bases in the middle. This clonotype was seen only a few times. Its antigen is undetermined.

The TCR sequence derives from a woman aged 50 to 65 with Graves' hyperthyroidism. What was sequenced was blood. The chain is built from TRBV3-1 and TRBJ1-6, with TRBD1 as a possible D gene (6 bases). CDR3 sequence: CASSPRDTNSPLHF. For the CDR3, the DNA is TGTGCCAGCAGCCCTCGGGACACCAATTCACCCCTCCACTTT.